The source of this T cell receptor (beta chain) is a study of cytomegalovirus exposure and HLA in healthy donors. Study observations and caveats: It was found in a later analysis that first-cohort TCR clusters tended to co-occur in the roughly 120 validation repertoires. In vitro experiments confirmed that three CMV-associated chains were specific for CMV antigens.

With V trimmed by 5 bases and J by 4 bases, 4 bases remained unmatched. This CDR3 is built from 16 residues. In germline, CDR1 is SEHNR, CDR2 FQNEAQ (reference sequence). The table came from immunoSEQ multiplex PCR; TCRdb's copy has only in-frame clones and leaves some out. This table has about 160,000 clones, approximately 88% appearing once. Separation from the roughly 680-subject first cohort characterized the roughly 120-subject validation cohort, to which the donors belonged. As regards this clone: Its antigen remains unknown.

Sequencing was carried out using PBMCs. The rearrangement uses TRBV7-9 and TRBJ2-1, with 14 positions matching TRBD2. This clonotype was obtained from a man aged 25-45 years in good health and CMV-seropositive. CDR3 residues: CASSVWTSGGYNEQFF. CDR3 DNA: TGTGCCAGCAGCGTATGGACTAGCGGGGGGTACAATGAGCAGTTCTTC.